This T cell receptor (beta chain) is drawn from a study of blood T cell repertoires in COVID-19. Study details: Italy, Spain and the United States were the sources of the convalescent and acute COVID-19 samples.

Living in 24 US areas, the participants were between roughly 18 and 95 years of age. The study assigned cohorts using participant-reported clinical history. As handled by the study authors: Reference gene primer amplification yielded estimated nucleated cell counts. Clones were sequenced by immunoSEQ multiplex PCR, and TCRdb holds only the in-frame ones, with some missing. The V and J calls and clone size come from that table; D and trimming were worked out from the DNA. The sample lists 250,000 to 300,000 clones, approximately 90% occurring once. The CDR3 loop spans 11 amino acids. The germline gives CDR1 DFQATT, CDR2 SNEGSKA (reference sequence). V was cut by 5 bases and J by 1 base, with 5 bases left in between.

The specimen was PBMCs or T cells enriched from blood (not recorded which). This chain uses TRBV20-1 with TRBJ1-2; no firm D call. The sequence was obtained from a human donor in a cohort exposed to, infected with or recovered from COVID-19 (not recorded which). The donor label of this sample is uncertain. As DNA, the CDR3 is TGCAGTGCTGCGGATAACTATGGCTACACCTTC. It specifies CSAADNYGYTF.